These 21 T cell receptor beta chains were all obtained from the same sample, sequenced in a study of blood T cell repertoires in COVID-19. TCRdb keeps only in-frame clones here, not all; method: immunoSEQ multiplex PCR. The sample contains 150,000 or so clones, approximately 80% of which appear only once. Sequences were obtained from peripheral blood. Source of these receptors: a woman older than 75 with active or convalescent COVID-19.

This chain uses TRBV18 with TRBJ2-3; TRBD1 agrees at 7 bases. This CDR3 has 16 residues. Trimming cost V 1 base and J 0 bases; bases outside gene matches: 4. Per the germline V gene, CDR1 is KGHSH and CDR2 is LQKENI. The CDR3 sequence is CASSPQGARSTDTQYF. CDR3 bases: TGTGCCAGCTCACCACAGGGGGCGCGAAGCACAGATACGCAGTATTTT.

The sample holds a few counts of this clone. The chain uses TRBV9 and TRBJ2-7, with 9 bases identical to TRBD1. From germline, CDR1 is SGDLS and CDR2 YYNGEE. V dropped 0 bases and J dropped 3; count of bases not matched to a gene: 7. The length of the CDR3 is 16 residues. As DNA, the CDR3 is TGTGCCAGCAGCGTAGGAACCGGGACAGGGTTCTACGAGCAGTACTTC. Protein: CASSVGTGTGFYEQYF.

The chain recombines TRBV14 with TRBJ2-7, with TRBD2 as a possible D gene (5 bases). The CDR3 sequence is 19 residues long. V lost 0 bases, J lost 1 base, and 22 bases lay in between. Germline CDR1 reads SGHDN; CDR2 reads FVKESK. For the CDR3, the DNA is TGTGCCAGCAGCCAAGAACAATACCGGGATGCGGCCGTTTCCTACGAGCAGTACTTC. This gives the protein CASSQEQYRDAAVSYEQYF.

V is TRBV27 and J is TRBJ2-7; no definite D call. This CDR3 comprises 11 residues. V was clipped by 4 bases and J by 7 bases, with 8 bases between them. The germline V gene encodes CDR1 MNHEY and CDR2 SMNVEV (reference sequence). The CDR3 sequence: CASSSFVEQYF. For the CDR3, the DNA is TGTGCCAGCAGTTCCTTTGTAGAGCAGTACTTC.

The chain carries TRBV10-3 and TRBJ1-2; 7 nucleotides match TRBD1. The CDR3 runs 12 residues. The V gene end was trimmed by 8 bases and the J gene end by 6 bases; junction bases not matched to a gene: 6. CDR1 is ENHRY, CDR2 SYGVKD, per germline. CDR3 in amino acids: CAIPGQENGYTF. The CDR3 coding sequence is TGTGCCATCCCTGGACAGGAAAATGGCTACACCTTC.

V gene TRBV19 combines with J gene TRBJ2-3; TRBD2 matches 12 bases. CDR1 is LNHDA, CDR2 SQIVND, per germline (reference sequence). V gave up 6 bases and J gave up 0 bases; unmatched junction bases: 4. The CDR3 consists of 16 residues. CDR3 in DNA: TGTGCCAGTAGCCTACTAGCGGGGGGTAGCACAGATACGCAGTATTTT. Amino acids: CASSLLAGGSTDTQYF.

The chain carries TRBV2 and TRBJ1-2, with no clear D. V dropped 7 bases and J dropped 2 bases, with 14 bases sitting between them. The CDR3 contains 14 residues. Germline assignment: CDR1 SNHLY and CDR2 FYNNEI. The CDR3 spells CASTPPGGNYGYTF. CDR3 sequence (DNA): TGTGCCAGCACCCCCCCCGGCGGGAACTATGGCTACACCTTC.

V is TRBV7-2 and J is TRBJ1-1; weak D call: TRBD1 (5 bases). Looked up from germline, CDR1 is SGHTA and CDR2 is FQGNSA. Trimming shortened V by 7 bases and J by 4 bases, and 16 bases separated the two germline ends. The CDR3 sequence is 14 residues long. CDR3 nucleotide sequence: TGTGCCAGCACTTCCATGCGGGGGGTCACTGAAGCTTTCTTT. It specifies CASTSMRGVTEAFF.

The DNA of the CDR3 is TGCAGCGTTCAGAAGACGGGAGGGCCGGACTATGGCTACACCTTC. This sequence encodes CSVQKTGGPDYGYTF. V gene TRBV29-1 combines with J gene TRBJ1-2, with no clear D. This CDR3 is built from 15 residues. Trimming removed 5 bases at V and 3 bases at J, with 19 bases between. Germline CDR1 reads SQVTM; CDR2 reads ANQGSEA.

The rearrangement links TRBV15 to TRBJ2-3; 12 positions agree with TRBD2. The CDR3 is 18 amino acids. CDR1 and CDR2 from the germline V gene are LNHNV and YYDKDF (reference sequence). With V trimmed by 0 bases and J by 1 base, 5 bases remained unmatched. The CDR3 is CATSRDPTSGGGTDTQYF. The CDR3 DNA reads as TGTGCCACCAGCAGAGACCCGACTAGCGGGGGCGGCACAGATACGCAGTATTTT.

This clone was detected a few times. The rearrangement uses TRBV6-5 and TRBJ1-1; D gene unclear. Trimming removed 6 bases from V and 1 base from J, with 9 bases in between. Germline values: CDR1 MNHEY, CDR2 SVGAGI. This CDR3 contains 13 residues. CDR3 bases: TGTGCCAGCAGCCCCGGTACGAACACTGAAGCTTTCTTT. This gives the protein CASSPGTNTEAFF.

This clone has a handful of counts. This chain uses TRBV24-1 with TRBJ1-1; 8 bases are shared with TRBD1. This CDR3 spans 14 amino acids. CDR1 and CDR2 (germline): KGHDR, SFDVKD. The J segment lost 10 bases and the V segment lost 5 bases, leaving 11 bases of the junction unmatched. CDR3 in amino acids: CATSAGTGNSPAFF. The CDR3 nucleotides read TGTGCCACCAGTGCGGGGACAGGCAATTCCCCAGCTTTCTTT.

The chain joins TRBV4-1 to TRBJ2-4, with 7 bases lining up with TRBD1. This CDR3 is 19 amino acids long. V lost 6 bases to trimming and J lost 0 bases; unmatched junction nucleotides: 17. Germline values: CDR1 MGHRA, CDR2 YSYEKL. The CDR3 DNA reads TGCGCCAGCAGACCAACCGGGACAGTCGATATACTAGCCAAAAACATTCAGTACTTC. This codes for CASRPTGTVDILAKNIQYF.

The genes are TRBV7-2 and TRBJ1-2, with a possible D match to TRBD1 (6 bases). This CDR3 region has 17 residues. Between the trimmed V and J ends, which lost 1 base and 4 bases, there was a span of 19 bases. The V gene's germline CDR1 is SGHTA and CDR2 FQGNSA. CDR3 in amino acids: CASSLGSHQGTFYGYTF. For the CDR3, the DNA is TGTGCCAGCAGCTTAGGGAGCCATCAGGGGACATTCTATGGCTACACCTTC. The full variable domain, rest sourced from reference TRBV7-2 and TRBJ1-2, is GAGVSQSPSNKVTEKGKDVELRCDPISGHTALYWYRQSLGQGLEFLIYFQGNSAPDKSGLPSDRFSAERTGGSVSTLTIQRTQQEDSAVYLCASSLGSHQGTFYGYTFGSGTRLTVV.

The chain recombines TRBV6-5 with TRBJ1-1, with D possibly being TRBD1 (6 bases). V lost 6 bases and J 1 base, leaving 15 bases between the germline ends. This CDR3 spans 15 amino acids. Germline CDR1 MNHEY, CDR2 SVGAGI. CDR3 protein: CASRTGPERNTEAFF. The CDR3 coding sequence is TGTGCCAGCAGGACAGGTCCAGAAAGGAACACTGAAGCTTTCTTT.

The V call is TRBV3-1 (or the pseudogene TRBV3-2), the J call TRBJ1-5; no clear D. Germline assignment: CDR1 LGHDT and CDR2 YNNKEL (reference sequence). Trimming stripped 1 base from V and 6 bases from J, with 10 bases between. The CDR3 extends over 14 amino acids. The CDR3 sequence is CASSQGRSGQPQHF. In nucleotides, the CDR3 is TGTGCCAGCAGCCAAGGAAGGAGCGGTCAGCCCCAGCATTTT.

V gene TRBV28 combines with J gene TRBJ1-2, with 10 bases fitting TRBD1. Germline values: CDR1 MDHEN, CDR2 SYDVKM. Unmatched junction bases numbered 11, after V lost 9 bases and J lost 4 bases. This CDR3 contains 15 residues. CDR3 amino acids: CASLPQDRGFYGYTF. The CDR3 DNA reads TGTGCCAGTCTCCCCCAGGACAGGGGGTTCTATGGCTACACCTTC.

This rearrangement joins TRBV6-2 or TRBV6-3 to TRBJ1-5; weak D call: TRBD1 (6 bases). Trimming took 4 bases from V and 1 from J, leaving 11 bases between them. The germline CDR1 and CDR2 sequences are MNHEY and SVGEGT. CDR3 length: 15 amino acids. The CDR3 reads CASSLGGGSNQPQHF. DNA of the CDR3: TGTGCCAGCAGTTTAGGGGGGGGAAGCAATCAGCCCCAGCATTTT.

This rearrangement joins TRBV3-1 (or the pseudogene TRBV3-2) to TRBJ1-3; 7 bases line up with TRBD1. This CDR3 has 15 amino acids. Germline V gene data show CDR1 as LGHDT and CDR2 as YNNKEL (reference sequence). J gave up 2 bases and V 3 bases, and 4 bases lay outside the gene matches. The CDR3 DNA reads as TGTGCCAGCAGCCAGCCGACAGGGACTGGAAACACCATATATTTT. Residues: CASSQPTGTGNTIYF.

This clone was found a few times. The chain is built from TRBV19 and TRBJ1-1; tentatively, D is TRBD1 (6 bases). Germline CDR1 LNHDA, CDR2 SQIVND (reference sequence). The CDR3 is 15 residues long. Trimming shortened V by 10 bases and J by 4 bases, and 22 bases separated the two germline ends. This chain's CDR3 is CATWGGALGGTEAFF. CDR3 coding DNA: TGTGCCACCTGGGGGGGGGCCTTGGGTGGCACTGAAGCTTTCTTT.

The sample holds one count of this clone. The chain uses TRBV3-1 (or the pseudogene TRBV3-2) and TRBJ2-7; 7 positions match TRBD2. The germline V gene encodes CDR1 LGHDT and CDR2 YNNKEL (reference sequence). J lost 6 bases, V lost 0 bases, and 8 bases had no gene match. This CDR3 contains 15 residues. Written as DNA, the CDR3 is TGTGCCAGCAGCCAAGACGGGAGGCAGGATGGCGAGCAGTACTTC. Amino acid sequence: CASSQDGRQDGEQYF.